Presented here are 17 T cell receptor beta chains from one specimen sequenced in a study of OX40 agonist ivuxolimab in advanced cancers. Some clones are missing from TCRdb's copy, which holds only in-frame ones; the method was immunoSEQ multiplex PCR. This table holds about 84,000 clones, roughly 80% found once. This specimen consisted of CD4+ or CD8+ T cells sorted from blood, obtained in a trial of the OX40 agonist ivuxolimab. These receptors originate from an adult with an advanced solid tumor such as melanoma, head and neck, liver or kidney cancer.

The V and J genes are TRBV9 and TRBJ2-7; 15 nucleotides match TRBD2. The CDR3 loop spans 18 amino acids. The V gene end was trimmed by 0 bases and the J gene end by 1 base; junction bases not matched to a gene: 5. Germline assignment: CDR1 SGDLS and CDR2 YYNGEE. The chain's CDR3 is CASSVGTSGGGYSYEQYF. As DNA, the CDR3 is TGTGCCAGCAGCGTAGGGACTAGCGGGGGGGGTTATTCCTACGAGCAGTACTTC.

This chain connects TRBV7-9 to TRBJ2-3; a weak D match, TRBD1 (5 bases). CDR1 is SEHNR, CDR2 FQNEAQ, per germline (reference sequence). The CDR3 loop spans 13 amino acids. Trimming left V 5 bases short and J 4 bases short, with 10 bases between. The CDR3 DNA reads as TGTGCCAGCAGCCGTACAGGAGCAGATACGCAGTATTTT. This translates into CASSRTGADTQYF.

V usage is TRBV7-9 and J usage is TRBJ2-2; 7 bases fit TRBD1. Germline V CDR1 and CDR2: SEHNR, FQNEAQ (reference sequence). With 8 bases clipped from V and 6 bases from J, the junction kept 9 bases outside the gene matches. This CDR3 spans 14 amino acids. The DNA of the CDR3 is TGTGCCAGCGAAGGGAGACAGGGACCCGGGGAGCTGTTTTTT. Translated: CASEGRQGPGELFF.

The V and J genes are TRBV19 and TRBJ2-5; 7 nucleotides match TRBD1. The V gene's germline CDR1 is LNHDA and CDR2 SQIVND (reference sequence). CDR3 size: 14 residues. Unmatched junction bases numbered 8, after V lost 6 bases and J lost 4 bases. The CDR3 region has the DNA TGTGCCAGTAGCTTGGGGACAGTGCGAGAGACCCAGTACTTC. Translation: CASSLGTVRETQYF. The full variable domain, with the rest looked up from reference TRBV19 and TRBJ2-5, is DGGITQSPKYLFRKEGQNVTLSCEQNLNHDAMYWYRQDPGQGLRLIYYSQIVNDFQKGDIAEGYSVSREKKESFPLTVTSAQKNPTAFYLCASSLGTVRETQYFGPGTRLLVL.

About this clone itself: An end of the junction differs from the germline gene, which may be a read error. The sample holds other DNA sequences that translate to the same CDR3. This sequence joins TRBV5-1 and TRBJ1-1; D is possibly TRBD1 (5 bases). The CDR3 length is 14 residues. Germline lookup yields CDR1 SGHRS and CDR2 YFSETQ. The CDR3 bases are TGCGCCAGCAGTTTGGCCAGGGTAAACACTGAAGCTTTCTTT. Amino acids: CASSLARVNTEAFF.

J is TRBJ2-3 and V is TRBV11-2; D is unclear. V was shortened by 0 bases and J by 4 bases, with 5 bases between the two germline ends. This CDR3 region has 13 residues. CDR1 and CDR2 (germline): SGHAT, FQNNGV. The DNA of the CDR3 is TGTGCCAGCAGCTTAGATCTCCCAGATACGCAGTATTTT. Its translation: CASSLDLPDTQYF.

This chain uses TRBV5-4 with TRBJ2-7; 7 nucleotides align to TRBD1. The CDR3 runs to 15 residues. Germline assignment: CDR1 SGHNT and CDR2 YYREEE (reference sequence). The J segment lost 5 bases and the V segment lost 4 bases, leaving 12 bases of the junction unmatched. CDR3 coding DNA: TGTGCCAGCAGCACCGGGACAGATTCTTCGCACGAGCAGTACTTC. Protein: CASSTGTDSSHEQYF.

The chain links TRBV18 to TRBJ1-2; D may be TRBD1 (5 bases). Looked up from germline, CDR1 is KGHSH and CDR2 is LQKENI. CDR3 length: 17 residues. V shed 0 bases and J shed 6 bases, with 20 bases lying between them. The chain's CDR3 is CASSPPGRVRGFDGYTF. The CDR3 coding sequence is TGTGCCAGCTCACCACCGGGAAGAGTGAGGGGATTCGATGGCTACACCTTC.

In its sample, this clone was seen a few times. The gene calls are TRBV15 and TRBJ2-3, with 9 bases matching TRBD1. With 7 bases clipped from V and 0 bases from J, the junction kept 8 bases outside the gene matches. Germline values: CDR1 LNHNV, CDR2 YYDKDF (reference sequence). The CDR3 runs 16 residues. DNA for the CDR3: TGTGCCACCAAAAACAGGGGGCTGGAGAGCACAGATACGCAGTATTTT. As protein: CATKNRGLESTDTQYF. Full variable domain (outside the CDR3, taken from reference TRBV15 and TRBJ2-3): DAMVIQNPRYQVTQFGKPVTLSCSQTLNHNVMYWYQQKSSQAPKLLFHYYDKDFNNEADTPDNFQSRRPNTSFCFLDIRSPGLGDTAMYLCATKNRGLESTDTQYFGPGTRLTVL.

V gene TRBV10-3 combines with J gene TRBJ1-2; D remains unclear. This CDR3 is 14 amino acids long. Germline CDR1 reads ENHRY; CDR2 reads SYGVKD. The V and J ends lost 3 bases and 4 bases respectively, with 12 bases between them. The CDR3 loop reads CAISDSKEAYGYTF. The CDR3 bases are TGTGCCATCAGTGATTCGAAGGAGGCCTATGGCTACACCTTC.

This rearrangement joins TRBV2 to TRBJ2-2, with 10 bases that match TRBD1. V shed 6 bases, J shed 4 bases, and the junction held 2 bases outside the gene matches. Germline CDR1 SNHLY, CDR2 FYNNEI. This CDR3 is built from 14 residues. The DNA for the CDR3 is TGTGCCAGCAGCGGACAGGGGGTCACCGGGGAGCTGTTTTTT. Protein: CASSGQGVTGELFF.

The sample holds many counts of this clone. The genes are TRBV4-1 and TRBJ1-1; D is undetermined. The CDR3 sequence is 13 residues long. Germline assignment: CDR1 MGHRA and CDR2 YSYEKL. The V gene lost 1 base and the J gene lost 1 base, with 4 bases spanning the gap. The CDR3 loop reads CASSQGSNTEAFF. The DNA of the CDR3 is TGCGCCAGCAGCCAAGGGTCGAACACTGAAGCTTTCTTT.

This chain links TRBV5-1 with TRBJ1-1; D unresolved. This CDR3 region has 14 residues. Germline V lookup: CDR1 SGHRS, CDR2 YFSETQ. V was cut by 0 bases and J by 4 bases, with 10 bases left in between. The CDR3: CASSLDSGVTEAFF. DNA for the CDR3: TGCGCCAGCAGCTTGGATTCCGGGGTCACTGAAGCTTTCTTT.

The rearrangement links TRBV30 to TRBJ1-1, with no clear D. The CDR3 contains 13 residues. Germline assignment: CDR1 GTSNPN and CDR2 SVGIG (reference sequence). V lost 1 base and J lost 4, with 10 bases in between. CDR3: CAWSGVASTEAFF. DNA of the CDR3: TGTGCCTGGAGTGGGGTCGCCAGCACTGAAGCTTTCTTT. Looking up the rest from reference TRBV30 and TRBJ1-1 gives the full variable domain: SQTIHQWPATLVQPVGSPLSLECTVEGTSNPNLYWYRQAAGRGLQLLFYSVGIGQISSEVPQNLSASRPQDRQFILSSKKLLLSDSGFYLCAWSGVASTEAFFGQGTRLTVV.

This clone is a singleton in its sample. The chain links TRBV27 to TRBJ2-3; D remains unclear. CDR1 and CDR2 from the germline V gene are MNHEY and SMNVEV (reference sequence). V lost 8 bases to trimming and J lost 0 bases, with 6 bases between them. The length of the CDR3 is 12 residues. CDR3 amino acids: CASVTSTDTQYF. The CDR3 DNA follows: TGTGCCAGCGTGACTAGCACAGATACGCAGTATTTT.

The chain has TRBV19 and TRBJ2-1; 11 bases are a match to TRBD1. This CDR3 comprises 15 residues. The germline V gene encodes CDR1 LNHDA and CDR2 SQIVND (reference sequence). V gave up 4 bases and J gave up 3 bases; unmatched junction bases: 2. In DNA, the CDR3 is TGTGCCAGTAGTAGTGGGACAGGGGGCTACAATGAGCAGTTCTTC. Its protein is CASSSGTGGYNEQFF.

This chain links TRBV6-6 with TRBJ1-6; 10 bases align to TRBD1. The germline V gene has CDR1 MNHNY and CDR2 SVGAGI (reference sequence). Losses at the gene ends were 6 bases for V and 9 bases for J; bases not matched to a gene: 2. The CDR3 sequence is 13 residues long. The CDR3 region is CASSGTGVSPLHF. The DNA of the CDR3 is TGTGCCAGCAGCGGGACAGGGGTTTCACCCCTCCACTTT.